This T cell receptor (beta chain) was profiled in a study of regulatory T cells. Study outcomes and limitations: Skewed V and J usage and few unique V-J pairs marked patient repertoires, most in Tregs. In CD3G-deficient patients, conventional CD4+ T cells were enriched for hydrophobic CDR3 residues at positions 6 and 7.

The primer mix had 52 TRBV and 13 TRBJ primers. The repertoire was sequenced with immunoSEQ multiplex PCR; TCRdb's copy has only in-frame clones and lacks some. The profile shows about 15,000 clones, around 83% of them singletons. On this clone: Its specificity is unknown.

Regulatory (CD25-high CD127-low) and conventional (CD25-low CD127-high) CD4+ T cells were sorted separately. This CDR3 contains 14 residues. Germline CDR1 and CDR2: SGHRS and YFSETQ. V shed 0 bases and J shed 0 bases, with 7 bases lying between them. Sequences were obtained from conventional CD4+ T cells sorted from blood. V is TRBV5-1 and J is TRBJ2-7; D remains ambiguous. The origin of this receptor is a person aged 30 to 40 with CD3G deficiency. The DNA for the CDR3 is TGCGCCAGCAGCTTGGGAGTCAGCTCCTACGAGCAGTACTTC. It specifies CASSLGVSSYEQYF.